The source of this TCR beta chain is a study of CD8+CD57+ T cells in acquired aplastic anemia (dated by TCRdb to the late 2010s). Looking at the study overall: Extracted DNA from sorted CD4+ and CD8+ cells averaged approximately 3.4 ug, ranging from roughly 0.17 to 27.4 ug. CD8+CD57+ expansion was defined as a frequency above the mean frequency observed in healthy subjects. Beyond this particular receptor, the publication reports: About 30 CD8+ CDR3 sequences were found to be shared between patients and controls, but these sequences appeared to be highly expressed in patients and within the immunodominant clones of the patients. Between patients and healthy controls, no significant difference in CD8+ Simpson's diversity was found (P=0.060).

Genomic DNA was used as template for profiling of TCR beta VDJ combinations and CDR3 sequences. An Illumina HiSeq 2000 was used for TCR repertoire sequencing. The study's processing was this. Repertoire assessment relied on Simpson's diversity index, CDR3 size and DJ length profiles, and TRBV/TRBJ rearrangement plots. The most abundant DNA sequence in the deep sequencing data was taken as the immunodominant clone. CDR3 amino acid sequences were checked for sharing between subjects and were compared against published repertoires and the VDJdb database. TCRdb ran its own pipeline on the public reads, namely fastp trimming at Q25 and MiXCR clone calling, and kept in-frame beta chains. Rows matching on CDR3 protein sequence are summarized as one entry with the most common DNA and genes. The authors' filters were not applied to this entry. This sample gives 260,000 or so distinct CDR3 sequences in total; approximately 79% of them show up just once. Roughly 42% of the sample rests with the top ten.

The CDR3 totals 13 residues, both ends included. CDR1 is given as SGDLS and CDR2 as YYNGEE, both from the germline V gene. The patients picked for sequencing were ones in whom flow cytometry had shown an expansion of CD8+CD57+ cells. Severe acquired aplastic anemia was diagnosed in all patients according to International Study of Aplastic Anemia and Agranulocytosis and Camitta criteria. No patient had received any therapy when blood was sampled. In this study, sorted CD4+ and CD8+ T cells from the blood of healthy subjects and of severe aplastic anemia patients had their TCR repertoires deep-sequenced. In the USA, patient enrollment took place under clinicaltrials.gov protocols 00001620, 01623167, 00001397, 00071045, 00081523 and 00961064. Ficoll-Paque density gradient centrifugation was used to isolate peripheral blood mononuclear cells. CD4+ and CD8+ T cells were sorted by FACS or magnetic beads before DNA extraction.

As regards this clonotype: It has no known antigen specificity. Lacking the conserved final phenylalanine or tryptophan, this CDR3 likely reflects a read error. The limits of the CDR3 on the DNA are not certain, so only TCRdb's listed CDR3 is given.

The chain uses TRBV9 and TRBJ2-3; the table's D call, TRBD2, has no DNA check behind it. This TCR was sampled from a human donor with aplastic anemia. The sample comprised sorted CD4+, CD8+, or CD8+CD57+ T cells (not recorded which) from PBMCs. The CDR3 region: CASGDRDIEGAVV.